The clone carrying this TCR beta chain was seen ten or more times. Its matching antigen is unknown. Establishment of the diagnosis relied upon clinical symptoms, serum thyroxine, TRAb, thyroid ultrasound and orbital computed tomography. This record belongs to a study of Graves' ophthalmopathy and Graves' hyperthyroidism. Study-wide findings and caveats: The model's ophthalmopathy progression predictions had just under 71% sensitivity and roughly 72% specificity. The blood repertoire also included most expanded thyroid clonotypes above 0.001 frequency. Distinction of ophthalmopathy from stable hyperthyroidism by a 13-signature model reached approximately 89% sensitivity and 70% to 83% specificity.

Amplification from RNA transcripts yielded the TCR beta CDR3 regions. In the first round, RT-PCR was carried out with HTBI primers, and a multiplex PCR formed the second round. MiXCR was run by TCRdb on the multiplex PCR reads, yielding one entry per CDR3 protein. The sample carries over a million distinct CDR3 sequences, about two fifths recorded once. The CDR3 extends over 20 amino acids. CDR1 and CDR2 from the germline V gene are SGHTA and FQGNSA. Trimming took 1 base from V and 4 from J; bases not matched to a gene: 20. The sample consisted of peripheral blood or thyroid tissue (not recorded which). This clonotype originated in an adult man with Graves' hyperthyroidism. J is TRBJ1-1 and V is TRBV7-2, with 8 nucleotides matching TRBD1. The CDR3 is CASSLGGQELGLRLSTEAFF. CDR3 DNA: TGTGCCAGCAGCTTAGGGGGACAGGAGCTCGGTTTAAGGTTGAGCACTGAAGCTTTCTTT.